This T cell receptor (beta chain) was identified during a study of blood T cell repertoires in COVID-19. Study at large: The study drew acute and convalescent COVID-19 samples from the United States, Italy and Spain. Sources were T cells, B-cell-depleted T cells, or PBMCs; the material itself was cDNA or gDNA.

This CDR3 has 13 residues. Trimming stripped 5 bases from V and 4 bases from J, with 11 bases between. Per the original data handling: Scientists estimated how many nucleated cells there were by amplifying reference gene primers. Clones were read by immunoSEQ multiplex PCR, and TCRdb kept only the in-frame ones, dropping some. V and J calls and clone size are given by that table; D and trimming were obtained from the DNA. This repertoire shows 140,000 or so clones, around 84% found once; its top ten account for roughly 4.7%. The chain joins TRBV12-3 or TRBV12-4 to TRBJ1-1; D is uncertain. This receptor was taken from a woman aged 45-59 years with acute or convalescent COVID-19. Sample: peripheral blood. CDR3 in amino acids: CASSGGWGTEAFF. CDR3 coding DNA: TGTGCCAGCAGTGGAGGGTGGGGCACTGAAGCTTTCTTT.